These T cell receptor beta chains were read from a single sample in a study of shared clonotypes between healthy human individuals. Method: immunoSEQ multiplex PCR; TCRdb's copy keeps in-frame clones and lacks some. The data show over 850,000 clones, with around 78% seen just once and more than 0.5% held by the top ten. Sample: memory CD4+ T cells from PBMCs. These receptors all come from a man younger than 35 in good health. Some clones in this sample may be carry-over from other donors' samples. Both conserved end residues are part of each CDR3. Fields, in order: J gene, clone size, V gene, D gene, CDR3 DNA, CDR3 protein. The D gene is left open where the match is weak. Clone size is not always given. Where it is, it says once, few, many or a class for expanded clones.

TRBJ2-2	NA	TRBV6-6	NA	TGTGCCAGCAGAAACGGGGCCGGGGAGCTGTTTTTT	CASRNGAGELFF
TRBJ2-3	NA	TRBV7-2	TRBD2	TGTGCCAGCAGCGCCCGACTAGCGGGAGCAAGCACAGATACGCAGTATTTT	CASSARLAGASTDTQYF
TRBJ1-2	NA	TRBV5-4	TRBD1	TGTGCCAGCAGCTTTACAGGGGTGGGTGGCTACACCTTC	CASSFTGVGGYTF
TRBJ1-3	few	TRBV5-6	NA	TGTGCCAGCAGCCGCCGACACGTTGGGGACACCATATATTTT	CASSRRHVGDTIYF
TRBJ2-1	NA	TRBV5-4	NA	TGTGCCAGCAGCTTGGCCTCTGTATCGGGCTACAATGAGCAGTTCTTC	CASSLASVSGYNEQFF
TRBJ1-3	NA	TRBV5-6	NA	TGTGCCAGCAGCTTGTTTGGTAACACCATATATTTT	CASSLFGNTIYF
TRBJ1-1	few	TRBV28	NA	TGTGCCAGCAGTTCTGGGGGGGCGCGAGCTTTCTTT	CASSSGGARAFF
TRBJ2-2	NA	TRBV6-4	NA	TGTGCCAGCAGTGACTCTAGGGAGAACACCGGGGAGCTGTTTTTT	CASSDSRENTGELFF
TRBJ1-2	NA	TRBV5-1	TRBD1	TGCGCCAGCAGCGCCGGGACAGGGTCCCACTATGGCTACACCTTC	CASSAGTGSHYGYTF
TRBJ2-2	NA	TRBV5-6	TRBD2	TGTGCCAGCAGTCCTCCGACTAGCGCCGGGGAGCTGTTTTTT	CASSPPTSAGELFF
TRBJ2-5	once	TRBV7-8	NA	TGTGCCAGCAGCCTACTCCTTAGCGAGACCCAGTACTTC	CASSLLLSETQYF
TRBJ1-2	few	TRBV6-1	TRBD1	TGTGCCAGCAGTCCCCGGGACAGGGGTGGTGGCTACACCTTC	CASSPRDRGGGYTF
TRBJ2-1	NA	TRBV6-5	NA	TGTGCCAGCACGCCCGGGGGAGGCCGAAATGAGCAGTTCTTC	CASTPGGGRNEQFF
TRBJ1-2	NA	TRBV27	TRBD1	TGTGCCAGCAGTTTATCAGACAGGGCCTATGGCTACACCTTC	CASSLSDRAYGYTF
TRBJ1-2	once	TRBV5-5	NA	TGTGCCAGCAGCTTGTCTGGGGCTATCGAAATCTATGGCTACACCTTC	CASSLSGAIEIYGYTF
TRBJ2-1	NA	TRBV2	TRBD1	TGTGCCAGCAGTGATAAACGGTACCGGGACAGGGGGAACAATGAGCAGTTCTTC	CASSDKRYRDRGNNEQFF
TRBJ2-6	NA	TRBV7-2	NA	TGTGCCAGCAGCTTAGTTGCCCTGACTGGGGCCAACGTCCTGACTTTC	CASSLVALTGANVLTF